The clone carrying this T cell receptor (beta chain) came up many times. The sample comes from a study of low-dose radiotherapy and immunotherapy resistance in tumors. Study in general: Cohort 1 patients were irradiated with 0.5 Gy fractions every 2 weeks to 6.5 Gy total. It was every two weeks, one day before radiation and immunotherapy, that intravenous cyclophosphamide 200 mg/m2 was given. Aspirin 300 mg, taken orally and daily, was given to patients for four cycles from cycle 1 day 1.

The time point was: after trial treatment. Documented treatment: LDRT plus nivolumab, ipilimumab, low-dose cyclophosphamide and aspirin (RACIN trial). As their treatment, donors received nivolumab, ipilimumab, aspirin, low-dose cyclophosphamide and low-dose radiotherapy. Per the germline V gene, CDR1 is DFQATT and CDR2 is SNEGSKA (reference sequence). J gave up 5 bases and V 4 bases, and 2 bases lay outside the gene matches. The CDR3 extends over 14 amino acids. Alpha- and beta-chain coverage of first-strand cDNA came from TRAV- and TRBV-specific primers. The authors ran about 21 PCR cycles to amplify TCRs with a constant-region primer and V-primer adapter. TCRdb reanalysed the reads using MiXCR and keeps one entry per CDR3 protein. The table lists about 84,000 distinct CDR3 sequences, under 20% of them singletons.

The source material was PBMCs, sampled after low-dose radiotherapy plus immunotherapy. The rearrangement joins TRBV20-1 to TRBJ2-1, with 13 bases identical to TRBD2. This clonotype was obtained from a male donor with prostate cancer. CDR3 sequence reads: CSAKGLAGNNEQFF. In nucleotides, the CDR3 is TGCAGTGCTAAGGGACTAGCGGGAAACAATGAGCAGTTCTTC.